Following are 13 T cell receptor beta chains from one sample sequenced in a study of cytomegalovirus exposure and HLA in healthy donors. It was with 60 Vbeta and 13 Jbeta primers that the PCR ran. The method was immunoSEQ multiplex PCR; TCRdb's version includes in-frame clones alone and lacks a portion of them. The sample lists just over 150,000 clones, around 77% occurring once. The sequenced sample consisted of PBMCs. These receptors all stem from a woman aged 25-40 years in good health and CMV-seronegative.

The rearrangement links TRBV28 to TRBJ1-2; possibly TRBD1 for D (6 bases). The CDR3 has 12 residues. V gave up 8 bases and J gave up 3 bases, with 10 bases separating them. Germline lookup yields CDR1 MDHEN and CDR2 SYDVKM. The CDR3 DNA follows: TGTGCCAGCTATGCAGGGGACTATGGCTACACCTTC. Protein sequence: CASYAGDYGYTF.

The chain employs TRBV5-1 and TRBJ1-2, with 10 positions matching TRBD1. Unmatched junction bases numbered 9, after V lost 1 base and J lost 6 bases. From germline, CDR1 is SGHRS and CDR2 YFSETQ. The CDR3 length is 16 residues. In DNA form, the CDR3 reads TGCGCCAGCAGCTTGATGGGGGGACAGGGGTTTAATGGCTACACCTTC. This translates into CASSLMGGQGFNGYTF.

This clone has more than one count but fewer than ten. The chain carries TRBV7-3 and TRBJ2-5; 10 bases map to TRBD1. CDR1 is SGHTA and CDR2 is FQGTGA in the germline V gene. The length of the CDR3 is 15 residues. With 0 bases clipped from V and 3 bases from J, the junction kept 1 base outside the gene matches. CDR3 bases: TGTGCCAGCAGCTTAACCGGGACAGGGGAAGAGACCCAGTACTTC. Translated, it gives CASSLTGTGEETQYF. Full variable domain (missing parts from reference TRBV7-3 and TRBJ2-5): GAGVSQTPSNKVTEKGKYVELRCDPISGHTALYWYRQSLGQGPEFLIYFQGTGAADDSGLPNDRFFAVRPEGSVSTLKIQRTERGDSAVYLCASSLTGTGEETQYFGPGTRLLVL.

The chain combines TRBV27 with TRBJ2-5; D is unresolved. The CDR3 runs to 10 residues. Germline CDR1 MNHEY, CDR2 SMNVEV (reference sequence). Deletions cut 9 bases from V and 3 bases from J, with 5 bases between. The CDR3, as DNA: TGTGCCAGGTTAAAAGAGACCCAGTACTTC. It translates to CARLKETQYF.

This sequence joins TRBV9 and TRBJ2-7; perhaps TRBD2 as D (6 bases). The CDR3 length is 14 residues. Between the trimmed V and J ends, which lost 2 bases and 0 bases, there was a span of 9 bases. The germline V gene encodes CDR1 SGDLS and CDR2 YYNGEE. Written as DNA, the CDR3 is TGTGCCAGCAGCGTGGCGGGGACCTCCTACGAGCAGTACTTC. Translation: CASSVAGTSYEQYF.

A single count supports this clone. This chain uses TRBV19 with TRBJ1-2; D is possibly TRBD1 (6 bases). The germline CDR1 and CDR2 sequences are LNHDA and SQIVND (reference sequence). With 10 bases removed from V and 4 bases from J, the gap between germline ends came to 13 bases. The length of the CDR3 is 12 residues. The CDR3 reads CATTQGSYGYTF. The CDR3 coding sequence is TGTGCCACCACACAGGGAAGCTATGGCTACACCTTC.

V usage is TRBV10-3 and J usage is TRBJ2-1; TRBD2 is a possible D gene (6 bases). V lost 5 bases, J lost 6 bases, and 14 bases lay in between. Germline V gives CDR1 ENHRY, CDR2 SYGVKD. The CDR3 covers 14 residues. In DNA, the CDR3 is TGTGCCATCAGTCCAGGGACTGGGTTCAATGAGCAGTTCTTC. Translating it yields CAISPGTGFNEQFF.

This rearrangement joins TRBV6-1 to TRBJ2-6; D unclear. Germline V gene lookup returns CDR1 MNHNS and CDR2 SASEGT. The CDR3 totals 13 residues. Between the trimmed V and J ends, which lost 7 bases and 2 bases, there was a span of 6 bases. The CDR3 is CASTRAGANVLTF. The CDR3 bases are TGTGCCAGCACCCGGGCTGGGGCCAACGTCCTGACTTTC.

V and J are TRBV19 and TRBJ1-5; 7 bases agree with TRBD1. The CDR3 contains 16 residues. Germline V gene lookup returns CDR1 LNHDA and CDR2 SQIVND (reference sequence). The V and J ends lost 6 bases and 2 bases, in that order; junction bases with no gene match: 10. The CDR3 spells CASSIPSTGGNQPQHF. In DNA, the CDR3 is TGTGCCAGTAGCATCCCCTCTACAGGGGGCAATCAGCCCCAGCATTTT.

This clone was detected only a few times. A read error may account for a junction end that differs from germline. CDR3 region: CASGVYLAGGSYNEQFF. DNA for the CDR3: TGTGCCAGCGGCGTATACCTAGCGGGGGGTTCCTACAATGAGCAGTTCTTC. The rearrangement uses TRBV9 and TRBJ2-1, with TRBD2 matching over 11 bases. This CDR3 spans 17 amino acids. Germline V gene data show CDR1 as SGDLS and CDR2 as YYNGEE.

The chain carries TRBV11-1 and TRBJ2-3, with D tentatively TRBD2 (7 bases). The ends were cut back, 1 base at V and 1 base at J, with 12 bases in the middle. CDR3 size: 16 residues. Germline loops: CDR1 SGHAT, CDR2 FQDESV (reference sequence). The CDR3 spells CASSLGGGTGTDTQYF. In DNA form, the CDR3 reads TGTGCCAGCAGCTTAGGGGGGGGCACCGGCACAGATACGCAGTATTTT.

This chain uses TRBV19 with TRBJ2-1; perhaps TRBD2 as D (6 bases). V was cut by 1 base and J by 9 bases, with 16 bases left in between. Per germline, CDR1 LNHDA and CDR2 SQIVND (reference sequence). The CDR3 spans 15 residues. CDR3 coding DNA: TGTGCCAGTAGTATAGGGGCGGGAATAGTGAGTGAGCAGTTCTTC. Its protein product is CASSIGAGIVSEQFF.

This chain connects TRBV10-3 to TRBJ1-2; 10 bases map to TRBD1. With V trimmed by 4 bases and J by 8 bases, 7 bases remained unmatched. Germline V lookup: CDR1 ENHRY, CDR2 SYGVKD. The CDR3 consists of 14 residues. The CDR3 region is CAISGGQGIGGYTF. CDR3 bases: TGTGCCATCAGTGGGGGACAGGGGATAGGGGGCTACACCTTC.